This TCR beta chain was found in a study of blood T cells in healthy people across ages. Overall study: In model experiments, template switching was able to capture about one barcoded beta molecule for every two T cells that were present.

Notes on the study in general: PBMCs went unsorted, and a conclusive naive versus antigen-experienced comparison was therefore prevented. Greater diversity and more naive CD4+ cells were seen in long-lived donors than in aged donors.

Donors ranged from roughly 6 to 100 years old and were healthy Caucasians in Russia. Concerning this clonotype: What it binds is unknown.

Sample-barcoded 5' priming and a J-beta primer mix drove a second PCR of roughly 6 to 12 cycles. TCRdb recomputed calls from the 5' RACE reads with MiXCR, one row per CDR3 protein. The data hold just over 800,000 distinct CDR3 sequences, with around 68% observed a single time. Germline CDR1 reads SQVTM; CDR2 reads ANQGSEA. The CDR3 contains 13 residues. The J segment lost 4 bases and the V segment lost 7 bases, leaving 8 bases of the junction unmatched. The TCR originated in a man aged 30-40 years in good health. This chain joins TRBV29-1 and TRBJ2-3, with 7 positions matching TRBD2. Sequencing input: blood. The DNA for the CDR3 is TGCAGCGCCAGACTAGCTGCCGCAGATACGCAGTATTTT. It translates to CSARLAAADTQYF.